This entry concerns a single T cell receptor (beta chain). This sample stems from a study of blood T cell repertoires in COVID-19. The table came from immunoSEQ multiplex PCR; TCRdb's copy has only in-frame clones and leaves some out. The sample consists of 250,000 to 400,000 clones, almost 90% of them appearing once. V gave up 7 bases and J gave up 5 bases; unmatched junction bases: 9. The germline CDR1 and CDR2 sequences are MNHEY and SVGEGT. The CDR3 has 16 residues. This sequence was found in a woman under 40 with COVID-19, enrolled during active disease. The material sequenced was peripheral blood. The genes are TRBV6-2 or TRBV6-3 and TRBJ2-1; 12 nucleotides agree with TRBD2. Here the CDR3 reads CASTPNLAGGNNEQFF. CDR3 bases: TGTGCCAGCACCCCGAATCTAGCGGGAGGGAACAATGAGCAGTTCTTC.